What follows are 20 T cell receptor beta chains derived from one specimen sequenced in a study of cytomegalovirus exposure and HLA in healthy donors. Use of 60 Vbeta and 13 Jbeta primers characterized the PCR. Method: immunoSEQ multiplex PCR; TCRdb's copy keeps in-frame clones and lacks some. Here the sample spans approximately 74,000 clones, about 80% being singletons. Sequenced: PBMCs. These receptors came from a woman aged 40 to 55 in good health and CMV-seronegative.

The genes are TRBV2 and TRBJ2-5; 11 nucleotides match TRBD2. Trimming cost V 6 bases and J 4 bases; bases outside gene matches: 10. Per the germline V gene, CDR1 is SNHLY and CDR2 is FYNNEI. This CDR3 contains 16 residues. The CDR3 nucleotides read TGTGCCAGCAGCAAAGGTAGCGGGAGGGCCACAGAGACCCAGTACTTC. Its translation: CASSKGSGRATETQYF.

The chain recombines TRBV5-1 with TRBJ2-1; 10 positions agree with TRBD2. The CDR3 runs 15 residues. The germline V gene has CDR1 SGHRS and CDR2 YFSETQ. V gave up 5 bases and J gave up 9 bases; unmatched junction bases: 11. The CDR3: CASSTKREGLGEQFF. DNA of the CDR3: TGCGCCAGCAGTACTAAGCGGGAGGGCCTCGGTGAGCAGTTCTTC.

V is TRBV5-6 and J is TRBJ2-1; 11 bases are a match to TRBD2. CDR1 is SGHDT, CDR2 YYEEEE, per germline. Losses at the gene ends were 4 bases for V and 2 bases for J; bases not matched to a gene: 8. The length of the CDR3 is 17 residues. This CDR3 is CASSHPGTSGPYNEQFF. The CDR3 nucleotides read TGTGCCAGCAGCCACCCCGGGACTAGCGGTCCCTACAATGAGCAGTTCTTC.

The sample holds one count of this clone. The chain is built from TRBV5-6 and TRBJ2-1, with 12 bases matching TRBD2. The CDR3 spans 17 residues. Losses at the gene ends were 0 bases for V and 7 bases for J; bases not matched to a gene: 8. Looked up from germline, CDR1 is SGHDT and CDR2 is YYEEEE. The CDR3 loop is CASSLALAGGPKNEQFF. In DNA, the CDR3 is TGTGCCAGCAGCTTGGCCCTAGCGGGAGGGCCTAAGAATGAGCAGTTCTTC.

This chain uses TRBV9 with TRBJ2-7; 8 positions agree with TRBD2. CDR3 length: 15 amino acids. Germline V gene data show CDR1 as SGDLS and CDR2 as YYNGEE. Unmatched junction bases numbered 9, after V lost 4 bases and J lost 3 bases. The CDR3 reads CASSPGGSPIYEQYF. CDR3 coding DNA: TGTGCCAGCAGCCCGGGGGGGTCCCCGATCTACGAGCAGTACTTC. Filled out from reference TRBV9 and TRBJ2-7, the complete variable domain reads DSGVTQTPKHLITATGQRVTLRCSPRSGDLSVYWYQQSLDQGLQFLIQYYNGEERAKGNILERFSAQQFPDLHSELNLSSLELGDSALYFCASSPGGSPIYEQYFGPGTRLTVT.

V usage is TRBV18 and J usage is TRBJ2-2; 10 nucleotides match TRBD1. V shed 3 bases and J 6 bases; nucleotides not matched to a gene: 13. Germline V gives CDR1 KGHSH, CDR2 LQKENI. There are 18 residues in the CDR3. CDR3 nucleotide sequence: TGTGCCAGCTCACCGAAAAAAGCCGGGACAGGGGTGGCCGGGGAGCTGTTTTTT. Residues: CASSPKKAGTGVAGELFF.

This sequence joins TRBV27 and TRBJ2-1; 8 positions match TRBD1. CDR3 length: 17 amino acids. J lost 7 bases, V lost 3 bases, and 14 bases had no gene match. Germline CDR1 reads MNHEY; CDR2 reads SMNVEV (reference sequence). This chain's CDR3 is CASSFGTGRGLTNEQFF. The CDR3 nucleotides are TGTGCCAGCAGTTTCGGGACAGGTCGTGGGCTAACAAATGAGCAGTTCTTC.

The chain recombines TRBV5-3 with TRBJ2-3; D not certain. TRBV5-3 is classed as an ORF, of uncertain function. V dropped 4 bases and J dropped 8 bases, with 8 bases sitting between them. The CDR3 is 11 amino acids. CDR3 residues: CARSGSGTQYF. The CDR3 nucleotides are TGTGCCAGAAGCGGCAGTGGTACGCAGTATTTT.

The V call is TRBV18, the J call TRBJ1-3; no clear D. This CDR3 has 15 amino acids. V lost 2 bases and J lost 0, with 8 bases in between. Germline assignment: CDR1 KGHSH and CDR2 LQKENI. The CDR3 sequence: CASSPISGSGNTIYF. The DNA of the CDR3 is TGTGCCAGCTCACCAATTTCGGGCTCTGGAAACACCATATATTTT.

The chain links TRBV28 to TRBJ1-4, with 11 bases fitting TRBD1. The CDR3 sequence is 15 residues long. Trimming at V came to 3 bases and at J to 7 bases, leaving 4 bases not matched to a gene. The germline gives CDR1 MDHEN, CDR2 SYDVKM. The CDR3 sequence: CASSFFGTGGEKLFF. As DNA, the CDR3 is TGTGCCAGCAGTTTCTTTGGGACAGGGGGTGAAAAACTGTTTTTT.

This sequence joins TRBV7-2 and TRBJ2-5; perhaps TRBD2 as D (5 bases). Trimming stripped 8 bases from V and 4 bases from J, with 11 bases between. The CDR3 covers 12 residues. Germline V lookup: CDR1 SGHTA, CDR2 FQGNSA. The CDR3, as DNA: TGTGCCAGCGTTGGAGGTTCAGAGACCCAGTACTTC. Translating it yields CASVGGSETQYF.

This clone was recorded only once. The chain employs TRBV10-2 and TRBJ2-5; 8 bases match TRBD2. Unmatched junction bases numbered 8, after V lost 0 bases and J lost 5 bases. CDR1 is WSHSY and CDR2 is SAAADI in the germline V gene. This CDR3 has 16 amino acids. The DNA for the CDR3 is TGCGCCAGCAGTGAGTCCGGCGGGGGGACACGGGAGACCCAGTACTTC. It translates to CASSESGGGTRETQYF.

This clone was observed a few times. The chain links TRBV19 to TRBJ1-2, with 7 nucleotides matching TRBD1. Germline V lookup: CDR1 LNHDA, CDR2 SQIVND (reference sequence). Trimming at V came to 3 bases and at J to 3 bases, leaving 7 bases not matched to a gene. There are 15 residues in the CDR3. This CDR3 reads CASSISSGGYYGYTF. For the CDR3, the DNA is TGTGCCAGTAGTATTTCATCAGGGGGTTACTATGGCTACACCTTC. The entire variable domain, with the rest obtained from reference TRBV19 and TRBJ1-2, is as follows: DGGITQSPKYLFRKEGQNVTLSCEQNLNHDAMYWYRQDPGQGLRLIYYSQIVNDFQKGDIAEGYSVSREKKESFPLTVTSAQKNPTAFYLCASSISSGGYYGYTFGSGTRLTVV.

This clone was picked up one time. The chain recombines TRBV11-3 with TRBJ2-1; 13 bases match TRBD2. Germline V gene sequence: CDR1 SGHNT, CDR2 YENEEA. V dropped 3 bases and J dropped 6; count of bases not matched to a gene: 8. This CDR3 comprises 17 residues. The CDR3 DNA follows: TGTGCCAGCAGCTTCCCCTCGGGACTAGCGGGACCCAATGAGCAGTTCTTC. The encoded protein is CASSFPSGLAGPNEQFF.

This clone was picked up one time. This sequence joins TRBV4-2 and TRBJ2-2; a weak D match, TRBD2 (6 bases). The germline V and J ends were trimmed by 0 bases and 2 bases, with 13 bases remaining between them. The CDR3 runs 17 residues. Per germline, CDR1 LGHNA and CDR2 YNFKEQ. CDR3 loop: CASSQDSRRANTGELFF. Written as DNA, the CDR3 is TGTGCCAGCAGCCAAGATAGTAGGAGGGCTAACACCGGGGAGCTGTTTTTT.

CDR3 coding DNA: TGCGCCAGCAGCCAAACTAGGGCCCACGAGCAGTACTTC. Translating gives CASSQTRAHEQYF. The rearrangement links TRBV4-3 to TRBJ2-7, with D possibly matching TRBD2 (5 bases). Germline V gives CDR1 LGHNA, CDR2 YSLEER. This CDR3 spans 13 amino acids. The V gene lost 2 bases and the J gene lost 5 bases, with 10 bases spanning the gap.

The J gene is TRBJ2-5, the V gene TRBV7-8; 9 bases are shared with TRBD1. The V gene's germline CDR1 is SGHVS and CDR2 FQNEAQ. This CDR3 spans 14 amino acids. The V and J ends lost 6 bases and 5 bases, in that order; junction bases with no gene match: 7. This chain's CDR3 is CASRADRGTETQYF. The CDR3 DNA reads TGTGCCAGCAGAGCGGACAGGGGAACGGAGACCCAGTACTTC.

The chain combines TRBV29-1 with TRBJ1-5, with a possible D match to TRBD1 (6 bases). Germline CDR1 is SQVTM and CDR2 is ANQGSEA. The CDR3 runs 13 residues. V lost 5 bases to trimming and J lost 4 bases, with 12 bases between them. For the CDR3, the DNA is TGCAGCGTTCTAATAGGGGGAAATCAGCCCCAGCATTTT. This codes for CSVLIGGNQPQHF. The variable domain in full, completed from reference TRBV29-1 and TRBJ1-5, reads SAVISQKPSRDICQRGTSLTIQCQVDSQVTMMFWYRQQPGQSLTLIATANQGSEATYESGFVIDKFPISRPNLTFSTLTVSNMSPEDSSIYLCSVLIGGNQPQHFGDGTRLSIL.

The CDR3 bases are TGTGCCAGCAGCTTAGGACAGAGGAATACCAAAAACATTCAGTACTTC. It specifies CASSLGQRNTKNIQYF. The rearrangement links TRBV7-6 to TRBJ2-4; TRBD1 might be the D (5 bases). V lost 1 base and J lost 2, with 12 bases in between. Germline V CDR1 and CDR2: SGHVS, FNYEAQ. This CDR3 has 16 amino acids.

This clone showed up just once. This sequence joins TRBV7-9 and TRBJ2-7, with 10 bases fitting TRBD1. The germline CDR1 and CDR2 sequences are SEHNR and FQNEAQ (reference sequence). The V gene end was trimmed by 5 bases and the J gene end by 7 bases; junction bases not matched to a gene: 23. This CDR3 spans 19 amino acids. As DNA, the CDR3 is TGTGCCAGCAGCCACAAGACCGGGACAGGGGTTCGGACTATAGGGGAGCAGTACTTC. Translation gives CASSHKTGTGVRTIGEQYF.